These T cell receptor beta chains were read from a single sample in a study of vaccination and CD4 T cells after COVID-19. MiXCR, run by TCRdb on the PCR reads, gives a single entry per CDR3 protein. The data hold 25,000 or so distinct CDR3 sequences, with around 70% observed a single time. No antigen has been assigned to these receptors. The source material was CD4+ T cells from blood, cultured in vitro, sampled after SARS-CoV-2 vaccination. All receptors come from a human donor who received a COVID-19 vaccine. Both conserved end residues are part of each CDR3. The order of the fields is J gene, V gene, CDR3 protein.

TRBJ2-1	TRBV20-1	CSANLHDNEQFF
TRBJ2-7	TRBV20-1	CSARDRLESSYEQYF
TRBJ2-7	TRBV18	CASSSQPRGAGEQYF
TRBJ2-5	TRBV27	CASSTGREETQYF
TRBJ2-5	TRBV24-1	CATSDFSGVETQYF
TRBJ1-6	TRBV20-1	CSARAAGQLNSPLHF
TRBJ2-1	TRBV15	CATSRAEGFSYNEQFF
TRBJ1-1	TRBV20-1	CSARDFTGNENTEAFF
TRBJ1-5	TRBV27	CASSPHRDQPQHF
TRBJ1-5	TRBV20-1	CSASLPLGNQPQHF
TRBJ1-1	TRBV20-1	CSAGDWTVNTEAFF
TRBJ2-5	TRBV20-1	CSASSQGPETQYF
TRBJ2-1	TRBV20-1	CSARVTSGGGEQFF
TRBJ2-7	TRBV20-1	CSAGDRASYEQYF
TRBJ1-1	TRBV5-4	CASSLAFGQGAQNTEAFF
TRBJ1-6	TRBV6-2/TRBV6-3	CASSPPTGPTLRSPLHF
TRBJ1-6	TRBV19	CASSIGVQQNSPLHF
TRBJ2-3	TRBV7-2	CASSLAGELATDTQYF
TRBJ1-2	TRBV20-1	CSASIQVQIGWSYTF
TRBJ1-3	TRBV2	CASSGQGNTIYF
TRBJ1-1	TRBV20-1	CSALGQGAEAFF
TRBJ2-1	TRBV20-1	CSGSYGSYNEQFF